This TCR beta chain stems from a study of T cells in Graves' hyperthyroidism and ophthalmopathy. Regions amplified from RNA transcripts were the TCR beta CDR3 regions. The study used the HTBI primer set for a first-round RT-PCR of the TCR CDR3. TCRdb analysed the multiplex PCR reads with MiXCR anew, one entry per CDR3 protein. The table shows around 660,000 distinct CDR3 sequences, with about 45% occurring only once. This clonotype has more than one count but fewer than ten. Its antigen is not identified. Overall study results and limits: With a median lead of 6.5 months before onset, the model predicted ophthalmopathy.

With 1 base removed from V and 5 bases from J, the gap between germline ends came to 15 bases. CDR3 size: 15 residues. Germline values: CDR1 SGDLS, CDR2 YYNGEE. The TCR was taken from an adult man with Graves' disease, either hyperthyroidism or ophthalmopathy (not recorded which). The chain has TRBV9 and TRBJ2-5, with D maybe TRBD2 (6 bases). The sequenced sample consisted of peripheral blood or thyroid tissue (not recorded which). The CDR3 DNA reads as TGTGCCAGCAGCGTATCGGCGGGGAAGTTGGAGACCCAGTACTTC. Its translation: CASSVSAGKLETQYF. The complete variable domain, with remaining parts taken from reference TRBV9 and TRBJ2-5, reads DSGVTQTPKHLITATGQRVTLRCSPRSGDLSVYWYQQSLDQGLQFLIQYYNGEERAKGNILERFSAQQFPDLHSELNLSSLELGDSALYFCASSVSAGKLETQYFGPGTRLLVL.